This TCR beta chain was observed in a study of blood T cell repertoires in COVID-19. Study summary: Collection of acute and convalescent COVID-19 samples took place in the United States, Italy and Spain.

Original analysis: Reference gene primer amplification gave nucleated cell count estimates. TCRdb keeps only in-frame clones here, not all; method: immunoSEQ multiplex PCR. V and J calls and clone size follow that table, whereas D and trimming were derived from the DNA. The table shows nearly 65,000 clones, with around 80% occurring only once. From germline, CDR1 is SGHAT and CDR2 FQNNGV. Trimming stripped 1 base from V and 4 bases from J, with 13 bases between. CDR3 length equals 15 residues. The V call is TRBV11-2, the J call TRBJ1-1; D is undetermined. Sequencing was performed on peripheral blood. The sequence derives from a human donor in a cohort sampled during active COVID-19. CDR3 residues: CASSLVWVRSTEAFF. The CDR3 DNA reads TGTGCCAGCAGCTTAGTCTGGGTTCGGAGCACTGAAGCTTTCTTT.